This T cell receptor (beta chain) appears in the sequencing data of a study of T-cell memory formation after mild COVID-19. Study as a whole: TCR clusters were mostly donor specific.

TCRdb re-called the 5' RACE reads through MiXCR, storing one row per CDR3 protein. The repertoire has approximately 580,000 distinct CDR3 sequences, over 20% of them found once; the top ten carry approximately 12%. Trimming shortened V by 3 bases and J by 6 bases, and 12 bases separated the two germline ends. This CDR3 has 14 amino acids. Germline CDR1 SGHTA, CDR2 FQGNSA. The table lists this clonotype with many counts. Its antigen is as yet unknown. Broader study findings: Chiefly within CM and EM were the contracting CD4+ clones; CD8+ ones were within EMRA. Later expanders leaned toward CD4+, whereas clones contracting from day 15 to 85 were balanced CD4/CD8.

The J gene is TRBJ2-1, the V gene TRBV7-2; tentatively, D is TRBD2 (5 bases). Input material: PBMCs or a T cell subset sorted from them (not recorded which). This TCR came from an adult woman who had mild COVID-19 (a few samples of this study predate the infection). Cell type and time point are not known. CDR3 DNA: TGTGCCAGCAGCTTTGGGAGAACGGGCAATGAGCAGTTCTTC. It encodes CASSFGRTGNEQFF. The full variable domain, in which reference TRBV7-2 and TRBJ2-1 provide the parts outside the CDR3, is GAGVSQSPSNKVTEKGKDVELRCDPISGHTALYWYRQSLGQGLEFLIYFQGNSAPDKSGLPSDRFSAERTGGSVSTLTIQRTQQEDSAVYLCASSFGRTGNEQFFGPGTRLTVL.